Listed here are 20 T cell receptor beta chains from one sample, sequenced in a study of T-cell memory formation after mild COVID-19. Each CDR3 protein is one row after TCRdb ran MiXCR on the 5' RACE reads. The table includes roughly 510,000 distinct CDR3 sequences, around 16% detected once. Sample: PBMCs or a T cell subset sorted from them (not recorded which). The receptors shown here come from an adult woman who had mild COVID-19 (a few samples of this study predate the infection). Cell type and time point are not known.

This clonotype was found a few times. DNA of the CDR3: TGCAGTGCCACCCCCTGGGACAGGACTAACTATGGCTACACCTTC. Its protein is CSATPWDRTNYGYTF. This chain connects TRBV20-1 to TRBJ1-2; 8 bases map to TRBD1. V was clipped by 6 bases and J by 0 bases; unmatched bases: 9. The CDR3 loop spans 15 amino acids. CDR1 is DFQATT and CDR2 is SNEGSKA in the germline V gene (reference sequence).

The chain has TRBV27 and TRBJ2-7, with 11 bases fitting TRBD2. This CDR3 contains 17 residues. Germline V gives CDR1 MNHEY, CDR2 SMNVEV (reference sequence). V lost 5 bases and J lost 0; bases outside the gene matches: 9. In nucleotides, the CDR3 is TGTGCCAGCAGTCTTGGACTAGCGGGCATGAGCTCCTACGAGCAGTACTTC. This translates into CASSLGLAGMSSYEQYF.

The chain couples TRBV3-1 to TRBJ1-6; D call uncertain. Trimming left V 4 bases short and J 14 bases short, with 18 bases between. The CDR3 sequence is 14 residues long. Germline V lookup: CDR1 LGHDT, CDR2 YNNKEL (reference sequence). Here the CDR3 reads CASSLDAADWTLHF. The CDR3 DNA reads TGTGCCAGCAGCCTTGACGCGGCGGACTGGACCCTCCACTTT.

V usage is TRBV20-1 and J usage is TRBJ2-1; D gene unclear. The CDR3 consists of 13 residues. In germline, CDR1 is DFQATT, CDR2 SNEGSKA (reference sequence). V gave up 8 bases and J gave up 3 bases, with 14 bases separating them. The CDR3 nucleotides are TGCAGTCCGACCTCCCCGGACTACAATGAGCAGTTCTTC. It translates to CSPTSPDYNEQFF.

The rearrangement uses TRBV6-2 or TRBV6-3 and TRBJ2-7; perhaps TRBD2 as D (6 bases). CDR3 length equals 19 residues. Germline CDR1 MNHEY, CDR2 SVGEGT. V was shortened by 4 bases and J by 3 bases, with 28 bases between the two germline ends. CDR3 DNA sequence: TGTGCCAGCAGTTTATCCACGAGGACACGGGACTTAGCCTTCTACGAGCAGTACTTC. This encodes CASSLSTRTRDLAFYEQYF.

The rearrangement joins TRBV29-1 to TRBJ2-7; 11 bases align to TRBD1. The V gene's germline CDR1 is SQVTM and CDR2 ANQGSEA. The CDR3 loop spans 14 amino acids. Trimming took 7 bases from V and 3 from J; bases not matched to a gene: 8. CDR3: CSGTTGTGGYEQYF. In DNA form, the CDR3 reads TGCAGCGGTACGACCGGGACAGGGGGCTACGAGCAGTACTTC.

This clonotype came up a few times. The rearrangement joins TRBV10-3 to TRBJ2-1, with TRBD2 matching 14 bases. J gave up 9 bases and V 6 bases, and 7 bases lay outside the gene matches. Germline CDR1 ENHRY, CDR2 SYGVKD. CDR3 length equals 15 residues. For the CDR3, the DNA is TGTGCCATCAGGTCGGGGACTAGCGGGAGTACTGAGCAGTTCTTC. Its translation is CAIRSGTSGSTEQFF.

This clonotype has more than one count but fewer than ten. The J gene is TRBJ2-1, the V gene TRBV6-2 or TRBV6-3; TRBD2 is a possible D gene (6 bases). CDR1 MNHEY and CDR2 SVGEGT come from the germline V gene. This CDR3 is built from 14 residues. Trimming shortened V by 6 bases and J by 6 bases, and 15 bases separated the two germline ends. CDR3 in amino acids: CASRSPTSRNEQFF. The CDR3 bases are TGTGCCAGCAGATCCCCAACTAGCCGCAATGAGCAGTTCTTC.

This chain links TRBV5-1 with TRBJ1-2; 9 bases are shared with TRBD1. This CDR3 region has 17 residues. V was clipped by 0 bases and J by 0 bases; unmatched bases: 6. From germline, CDR1 is SGHRS and CDR2 YFSETQ. Here the CDR3 reads CASSLDPYRGPNYGYTF. The CDR3 coding sequence is TGCGCCAGCAGCTTGGATCCATACAGGGGGCCTAACTATGGCTACACCTTC.

The CDR3 DNA sequence: TGTGCCACCGGGACAGGGGGCGCCCGGGTAGATACGCAGTATTTT. This codes for CATGTGGARVDTQYF. This rearrangement joins TRBV24-1 to TRBJ2-3, with 12 bases identical to TRBD1. J was trimmed by 5 bases and V by 9 bases; bases with no gene match: 8. CDR1 is KGHDR, CDR2 SFDVKD, per germline. The CDR3 sequence is 15 residues long.

This clonotype appeared a few times. The genes are TRBV29-1 and TRBJ2-4; 8 positions agree with TRBD2. The CDR3 is 14 residues long. From germline, CDR1 is SQVTM and CDR2 ANQGSEA. After removal of 7 bases from V and 6 bases from J, the junction contained 11 bases not matched to a gene. CDR3 residues: CSASGRSGRNIQYF. The DNA of the CDR3 is TGCAGCGCCTCGGGCCGAAGCGGGAGAAACATTCAGTACTTC.

This clonotype was recorded once. V gene TRBV7-9 combines with J gene TRBJ1-4; 7 nucleotides align to TRBD1. Germline assignment: CDR1 SEHNR and CDR2 FQNEAQ (reference sequence). The CDR3 consists of 14 residues. V shed 5 bases, J shed 8 bases, and the junction held 8 bases outside the gene matches. Written as DNA, the CDR3 is TGTGCCAGCAGCAGGGCCCCGGACAGGGAAAAACTGTTTTTT. It specifies CASSRAPDREKLFF.

This clonotype showed up many times. CDR3 nucleotide sequence: TGTGCCAGCAGCCTAGTTAAGAACACTGAAGCTTTCTTT. Translating it yields CASSLVKNTEAFF. The chain combines TRBV7-3 with TRBJ1-1; D gene ambiguous. The V gene's germline CDR1 is SGHTA and CDR2 FQGTGA. Deletions cut 5 bases from V and 1 base from J, with 8 bases between. The CDR3 is made up of 13 amino acids.

This chain connects TRBV7-2 to TRBJ2-5; 13 bases align to TRBD2. CDR3 length: 17 residues. Trimming removed 0 bases from V and 5 bases from J; junction bases left unmatched: 6. CDR1 is SGHTA, CDR2 FQGNSA, per germline. The chain's CDR3 is CASSLARTSGSQETQYF. Here the CDR3 DNA reads TGTGCCAGCAGCTTAGCGCGGACTAGCGGGAGCCAGGAGACCCAGTACTTC.

The chain recombines TRBV4-2 with TRBJ1-2; 11 nucleotides align to TRBD1. In germline, CDR1 is LGHNA, CDR2 YNFKEQ. The CDR3 runs to 16 residues. Germline trimming cut 0 bases from V and 3 bases from J; bases unmatched to any gene: 3. The CDR3 is CASSQDLGQGDYGYTF. The CDR3 nucleotides are TGTGCCAGCAGCCAAGATCTGGGACAGGGGGACTATGGCTACACCTTC.

This clonotype was detected ten times or more. The V and J genes are TRBV29-1 and TRBJ2-1, with D perhaps TRBD1 (6 bases). Per germline, CDR1 SQVTM and CDR2 ANQGSEA. V was shortened by 8 bases and J by 5 bases, with 19 bases between the two germline ends. The CDR3 runs to 14 residues. CDR3 amino acids: CSTYPGQRNNEQFF. The CDR3, as DNA: TGCAGCACCTACCCTGGACAGAGAAACAATGAGCAGTTCTTC.

This clonotype was observed a handful of times. J is TRBJ1-5 and V is TRBV15; D is possibly TRBD1 (5 bases). The CDR3 consists of 16 residues. Per germline, CDR1 LNHNV and CDR2 YYDKDF (reference sequence). The V end lost 3 bases, the J end lost 0 bases, and 12 bases lay between the germline ends. CDR3 amino acids: CATSSPTGLSNQPQHF. Here the CDR3 DNA reads TGTGCCACCAGCAGTCCTACAGGTCTTAGCAATCAGCCCCAGCATTTT.

V usage is TRBV12-5 and J usage is TRBJ2-1; D uncertain. Germline CDR1 and CDR2: LGHNT and FRNRAP. This CDR3 is built from 15 residues. Trimming shortened V by 6 bases and J by 4 bases, and 16 bases separated the two germline ends. CDR3 DNA: TGTGCTAGTGGAAACGACCCGTCGAAATACAATGAGCAGTTCTTC. Translating gives CASGNDPSKYNEQFF. The full variable domain, rest sourced from reference TRBV12-5 and TRBJ2-1, is DARVTQTPRHKVTEMGQEVTMRCQPILGHNTVFWYRQTMMQGLELLAYFRNRAPLDDSGMPKDRFSAEMPDATLATLKIQPSEPRDSAVYFCASGNDPSKYNEQFFGPGTRLTVL.

This clonotype was detected a few times. V is TRBV20-1 and J is TRBJ2-3; TRBD1 is a possible D gene (7 bases). V lost 3 bases to trimming and J lost 5 bases, with 15 bases between them. The CDR3 consists of 14 residues. Per germline, CDR1 DFQATT and CDR2 SNEGSKA (reference sequence). In DNA, the CDR3 is TGCAGTGCTAGTGACAGGGACTTCCGAGATACGCAGTATTTT. It yields the protein CSASDRDFRDTQYF.

V gene TRBV5-1 combines with J gene TRBJ1-6; D gene unclear. Trimming left V 5 bases short and J 4 bases short, with 16 bases between. The length of the CDR3 is 16 residues. Germline CDR1 is SGHRS and CDR2 is YFSETQ. CDR3 in DNA: TGCGCCAGCAGATTAGCTACGGCAGAGTATAATTCACCCCTCCACTTT. This codes for CASRLATAEYNSPLHF.